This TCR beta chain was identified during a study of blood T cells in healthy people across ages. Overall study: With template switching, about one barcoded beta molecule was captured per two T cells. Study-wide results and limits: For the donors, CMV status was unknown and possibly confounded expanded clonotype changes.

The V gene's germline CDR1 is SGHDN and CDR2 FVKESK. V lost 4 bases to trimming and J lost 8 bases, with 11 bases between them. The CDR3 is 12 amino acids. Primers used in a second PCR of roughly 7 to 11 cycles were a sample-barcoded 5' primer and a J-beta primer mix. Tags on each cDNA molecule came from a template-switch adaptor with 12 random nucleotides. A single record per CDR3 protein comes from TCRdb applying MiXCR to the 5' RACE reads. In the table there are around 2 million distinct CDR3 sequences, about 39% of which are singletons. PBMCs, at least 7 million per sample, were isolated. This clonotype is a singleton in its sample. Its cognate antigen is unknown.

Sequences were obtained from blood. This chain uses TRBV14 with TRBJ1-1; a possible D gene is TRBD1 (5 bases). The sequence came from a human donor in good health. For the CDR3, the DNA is TGTGCCAGCAGCCCAAACGGGGGGGAAGCTTTCTTT. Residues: CASSPNGGEAFF.